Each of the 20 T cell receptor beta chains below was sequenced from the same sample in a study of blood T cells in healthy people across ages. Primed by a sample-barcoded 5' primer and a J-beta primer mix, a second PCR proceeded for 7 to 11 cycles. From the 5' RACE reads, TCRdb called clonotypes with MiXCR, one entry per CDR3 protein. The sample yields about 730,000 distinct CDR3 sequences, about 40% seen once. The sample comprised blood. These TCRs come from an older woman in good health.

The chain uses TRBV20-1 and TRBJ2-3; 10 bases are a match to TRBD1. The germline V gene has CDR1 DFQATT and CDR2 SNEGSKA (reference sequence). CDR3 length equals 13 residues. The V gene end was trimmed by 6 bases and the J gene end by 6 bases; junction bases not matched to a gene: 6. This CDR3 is CSAIRQGADTQYF. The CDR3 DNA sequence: TGCAGTGCGATCCGACAGGGGGCCGATACGCAGTATTTT.

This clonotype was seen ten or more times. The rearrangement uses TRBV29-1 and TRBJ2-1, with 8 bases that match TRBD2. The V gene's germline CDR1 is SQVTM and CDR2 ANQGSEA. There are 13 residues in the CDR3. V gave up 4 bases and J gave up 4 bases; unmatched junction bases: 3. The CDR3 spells CSVAGLVYNEQFF. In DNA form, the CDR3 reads TGCAGCGTTGCGGGACTAGTATACAATGAGCAGTTCTTC.

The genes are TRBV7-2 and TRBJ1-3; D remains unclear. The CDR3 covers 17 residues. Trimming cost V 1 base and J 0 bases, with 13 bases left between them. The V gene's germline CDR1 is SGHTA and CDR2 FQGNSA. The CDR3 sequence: CASSLELTQSSGNTIYF. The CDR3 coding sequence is TGTGCCAGCAGCTTAGAATTGACTCAAAGCTCTGGAAACACCATATATTTT.

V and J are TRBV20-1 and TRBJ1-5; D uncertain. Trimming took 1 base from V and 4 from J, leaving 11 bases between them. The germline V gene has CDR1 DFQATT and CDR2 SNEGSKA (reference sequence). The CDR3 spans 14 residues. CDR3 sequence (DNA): TGCAGTGCTAGAGTAGGTGTAGCTAATCAGCCCCAGCATTTT. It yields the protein CSARVGVANQPQHF.

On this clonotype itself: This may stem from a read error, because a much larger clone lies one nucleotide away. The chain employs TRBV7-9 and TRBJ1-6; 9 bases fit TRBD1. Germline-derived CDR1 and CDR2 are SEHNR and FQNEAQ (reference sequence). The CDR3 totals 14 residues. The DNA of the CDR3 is TGTGCCAGCAGCTCTGGGACAGGGAATTCACCCCCCCACTTT. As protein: CASSSGTGNSPPHF.

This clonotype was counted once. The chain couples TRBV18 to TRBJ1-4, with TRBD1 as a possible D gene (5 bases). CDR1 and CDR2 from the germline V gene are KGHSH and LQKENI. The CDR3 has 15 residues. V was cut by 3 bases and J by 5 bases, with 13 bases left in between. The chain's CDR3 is CASSPDAGKNEKLFF. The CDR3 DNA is TGTGCCAGCTCACCTGACGCAGGGAAAAATGAAAAACTGTTTTTT.

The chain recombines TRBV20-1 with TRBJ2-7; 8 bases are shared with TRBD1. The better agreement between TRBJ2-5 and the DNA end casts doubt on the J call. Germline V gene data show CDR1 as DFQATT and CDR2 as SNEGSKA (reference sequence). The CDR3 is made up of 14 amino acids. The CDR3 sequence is CSADVPGQVETQYF. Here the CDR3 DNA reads TGCAGTGCGGACGTACCGGGACAGGTAGAGACCCAGTACTTC.

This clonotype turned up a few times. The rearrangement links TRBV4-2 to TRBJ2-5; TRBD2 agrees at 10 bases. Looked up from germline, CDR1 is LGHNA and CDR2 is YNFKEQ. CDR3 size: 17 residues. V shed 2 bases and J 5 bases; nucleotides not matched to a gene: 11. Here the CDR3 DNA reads TGTGCCAGCAGCCAACTAGCGGGGGCGTTAGCCGGGGAGACCCAGTACTTC. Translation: CASSQLAGALAGETQYF.

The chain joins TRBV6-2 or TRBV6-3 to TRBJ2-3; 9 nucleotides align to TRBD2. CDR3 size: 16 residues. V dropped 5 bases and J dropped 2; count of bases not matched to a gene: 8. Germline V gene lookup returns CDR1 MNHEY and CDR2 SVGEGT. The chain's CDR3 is CASSHTSGQTTDTQYF. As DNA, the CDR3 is TGTGCCAGCAGTCATACTAGCGGGCAAACCACAGATACGCAGTATTTT.

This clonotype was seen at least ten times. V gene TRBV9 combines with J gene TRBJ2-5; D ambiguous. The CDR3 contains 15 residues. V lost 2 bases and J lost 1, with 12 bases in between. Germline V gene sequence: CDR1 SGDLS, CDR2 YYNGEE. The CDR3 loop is CASSVVPTGQETQYF. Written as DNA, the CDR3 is TGTGCCAGCAGCGTTGTACCGACGGGCCAAGAGACCCAGTACTTC.

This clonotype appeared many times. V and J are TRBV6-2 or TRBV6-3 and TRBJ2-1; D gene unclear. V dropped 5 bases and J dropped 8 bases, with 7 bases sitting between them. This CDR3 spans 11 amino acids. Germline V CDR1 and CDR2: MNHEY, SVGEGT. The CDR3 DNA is TGTGCCAGCAGTCCGGTTCATGAGCAGTTCTTC. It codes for CASSPVHEQFF.

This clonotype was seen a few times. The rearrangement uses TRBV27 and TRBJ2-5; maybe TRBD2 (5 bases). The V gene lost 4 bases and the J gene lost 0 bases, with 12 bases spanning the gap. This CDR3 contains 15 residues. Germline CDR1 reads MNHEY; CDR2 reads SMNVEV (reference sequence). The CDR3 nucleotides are TGTGCCAGCAGTTATGGTCGGGGTCACCAAGAGACCCAGTACTTC. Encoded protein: CASSYGRGHQETQYF.

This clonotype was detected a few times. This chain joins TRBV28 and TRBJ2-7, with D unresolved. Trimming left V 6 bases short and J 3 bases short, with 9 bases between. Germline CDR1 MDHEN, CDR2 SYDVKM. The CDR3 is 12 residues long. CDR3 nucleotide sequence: TGTGCCAGCAGGTCCCTTCTCTACGAGCAGTACTTC. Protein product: CASRSLLYEQYF.

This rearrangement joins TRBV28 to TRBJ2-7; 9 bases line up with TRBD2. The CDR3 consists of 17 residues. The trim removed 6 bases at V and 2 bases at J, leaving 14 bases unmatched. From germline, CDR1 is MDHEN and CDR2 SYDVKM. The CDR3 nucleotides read TGTGCCAGCAGCTCTAGCGCAACTAGCGGGCGAACCTACGAGCAGTACTTC. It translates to CASSSSATSGRTYEQYF.

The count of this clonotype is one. The CDR3 is CASSWDRGHSYEQYF. The CDR3 coding sequence is TGCGCCAGCAGCTGGGACAGGGGGCACTCCTACGAGCAGTACTTC. V gene TRBV5-1 combines with J gene TRBJ2-7; 12 bases map to TRBD1. This CDR3 region has 15 residues. Germline V gene lookup returns CDR1 SGHRS and CDR2 YFSETQ. Trimming removed 3 bases from V and 0 bases from J; junction bases left unmatched: 1.

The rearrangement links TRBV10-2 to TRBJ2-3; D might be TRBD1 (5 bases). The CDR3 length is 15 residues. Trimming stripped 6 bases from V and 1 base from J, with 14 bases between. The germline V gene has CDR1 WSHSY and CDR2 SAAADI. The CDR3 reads CASSDATVRTDTQYF. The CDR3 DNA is TGCGCCAGCAGCGACGCGACAGTCCGCACAGATACGCAGTATTTT.

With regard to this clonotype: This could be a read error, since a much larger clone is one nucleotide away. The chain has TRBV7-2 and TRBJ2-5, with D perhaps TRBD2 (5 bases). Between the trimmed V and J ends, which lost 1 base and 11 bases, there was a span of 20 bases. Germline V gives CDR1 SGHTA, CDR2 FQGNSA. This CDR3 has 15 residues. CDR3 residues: CASSLGVSGVYEQYF. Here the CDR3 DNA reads TGTGCCAGCAGCTTAGGTGTCTCCGGGGTCTATGAGCAGTACTTC.

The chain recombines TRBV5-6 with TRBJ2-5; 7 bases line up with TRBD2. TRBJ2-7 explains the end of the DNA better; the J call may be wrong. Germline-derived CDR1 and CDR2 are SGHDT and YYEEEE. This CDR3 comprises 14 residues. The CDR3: CASSVGLGLNEQYF. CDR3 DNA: TGTGCCAGCAGCGTCGGACTAGGTCTCAACGAGCAGTACTTC.

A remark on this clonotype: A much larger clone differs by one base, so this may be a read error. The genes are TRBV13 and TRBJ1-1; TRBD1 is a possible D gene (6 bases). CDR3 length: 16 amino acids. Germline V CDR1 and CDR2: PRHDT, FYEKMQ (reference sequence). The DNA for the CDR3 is TGTGTCAGCAGCTTAGGACGGACAGCTCGAAACACTGAAGCTTTCTTT. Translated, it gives CVSSLGRTARNTEAFF. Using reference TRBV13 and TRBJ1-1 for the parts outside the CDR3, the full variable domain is AAGVIQSPRHLIKEKRETATLKCYPIPRHDTVYWYQQGPGQDPQFLISFYEKMQSDKGSIPDRFSAQQFSDYHSELNMSSLELGDSALYFCVSSLGRTARNTEAFFGQGTRLTVV.

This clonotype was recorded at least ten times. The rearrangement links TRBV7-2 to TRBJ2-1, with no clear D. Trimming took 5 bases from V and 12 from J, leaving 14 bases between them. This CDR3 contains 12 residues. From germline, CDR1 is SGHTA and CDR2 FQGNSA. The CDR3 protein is CASSPGGGPQFF. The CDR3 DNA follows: TGTGCCAGCAGCCCAGGTGGCGGCCCGCAGTTCTTC. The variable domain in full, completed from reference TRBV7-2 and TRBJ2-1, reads GAGVSQSPSNKVTEKGKDVELRCDPISGHTALYWYRQSLGQGLEFLIYFQGNSAPDKSGLPSDRFSAERTGGSVSTLTIQRTQQEDSAVYLCASSPGGGPQFFGPGTRLTVL.